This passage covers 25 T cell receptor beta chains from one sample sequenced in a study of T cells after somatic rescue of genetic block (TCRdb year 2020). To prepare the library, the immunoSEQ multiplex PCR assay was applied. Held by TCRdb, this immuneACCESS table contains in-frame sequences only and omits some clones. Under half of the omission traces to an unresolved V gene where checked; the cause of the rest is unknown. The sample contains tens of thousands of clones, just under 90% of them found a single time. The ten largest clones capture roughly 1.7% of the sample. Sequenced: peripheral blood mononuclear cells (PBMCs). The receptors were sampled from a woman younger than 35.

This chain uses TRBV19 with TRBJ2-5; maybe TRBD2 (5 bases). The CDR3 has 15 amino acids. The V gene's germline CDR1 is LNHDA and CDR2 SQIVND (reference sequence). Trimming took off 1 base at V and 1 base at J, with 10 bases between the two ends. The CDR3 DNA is TGTGCCAGTAGTATAGTTGAGGGAGTCCAAGAGACCCAGTACTTC. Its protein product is CASSIVEGVQETQYF.

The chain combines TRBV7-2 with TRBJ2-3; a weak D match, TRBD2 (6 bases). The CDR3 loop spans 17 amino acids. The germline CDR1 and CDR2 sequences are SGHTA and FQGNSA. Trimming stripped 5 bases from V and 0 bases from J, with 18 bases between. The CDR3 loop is CASSPGVGTASTDTQYF. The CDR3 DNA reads TGTGCCAGCAGCCCCGGAGTAGGGACTGCTAGCACAGATACGCAGTATTTT.

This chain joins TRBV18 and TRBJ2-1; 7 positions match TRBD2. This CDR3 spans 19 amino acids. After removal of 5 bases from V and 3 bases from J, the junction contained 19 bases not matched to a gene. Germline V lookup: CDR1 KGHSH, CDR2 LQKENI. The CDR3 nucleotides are TGTGCCAGCTCATCCACCGCAGCTTTGGCAGCGGGACTCTACAATGAGCAGTTCTTC. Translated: CASSSTAALAAGLYNEQFF.

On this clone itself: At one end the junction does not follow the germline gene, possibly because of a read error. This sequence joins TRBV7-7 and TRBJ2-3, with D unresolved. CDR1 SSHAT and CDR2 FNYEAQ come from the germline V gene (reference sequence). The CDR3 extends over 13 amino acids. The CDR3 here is CASSLGRTDTQYF. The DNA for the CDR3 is TGTGCTAGCAGCTTAGGGCGGACAGATACGCAGTATTTT. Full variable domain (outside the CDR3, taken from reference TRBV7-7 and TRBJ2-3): GAGVSQSPRYKVTKRGQDVTLRCDPISSHATLYWYQQALGQGPEFLTYFNYEAQPDKSGLPSDRFSAERPEGSISTLTIQRTEQRDSAMYRCASSLGRTDTQYFGPGTRLTVL.

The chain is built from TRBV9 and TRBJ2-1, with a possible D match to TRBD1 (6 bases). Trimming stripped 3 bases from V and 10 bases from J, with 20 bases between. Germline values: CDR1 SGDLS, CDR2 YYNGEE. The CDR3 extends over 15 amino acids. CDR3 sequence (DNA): TGTGCCAGCAGCGGAAGACAGGAGACCAGCGGAGAGCAGTTCTTC. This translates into CASSGRQETSGEQFF.

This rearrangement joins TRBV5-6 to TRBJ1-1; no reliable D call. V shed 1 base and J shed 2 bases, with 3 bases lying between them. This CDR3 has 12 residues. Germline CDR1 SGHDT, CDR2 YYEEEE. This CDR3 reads CASSLINTEAFF. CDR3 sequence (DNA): TGTGCCAGCAGCTTGATTAACACTGAAGCTTTCTTT.

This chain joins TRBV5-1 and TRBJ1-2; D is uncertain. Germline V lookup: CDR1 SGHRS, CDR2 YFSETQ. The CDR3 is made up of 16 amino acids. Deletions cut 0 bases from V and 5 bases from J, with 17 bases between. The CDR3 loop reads CASSLGSEGGRYGYTF. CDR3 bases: TGCGCCAGCAGCTTGGGCAGTGAAGGAGGGCGGTATGGCTACACCTTC.

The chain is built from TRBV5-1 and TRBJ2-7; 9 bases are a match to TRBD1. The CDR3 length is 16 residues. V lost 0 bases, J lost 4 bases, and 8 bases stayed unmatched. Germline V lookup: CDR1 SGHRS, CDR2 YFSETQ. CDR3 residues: CASSLDLRTGDYEQYF. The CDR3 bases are TGCGCCAGCAGCTTGGATCTTAGGACAGGGGATTACGAGCAGTACTTC.

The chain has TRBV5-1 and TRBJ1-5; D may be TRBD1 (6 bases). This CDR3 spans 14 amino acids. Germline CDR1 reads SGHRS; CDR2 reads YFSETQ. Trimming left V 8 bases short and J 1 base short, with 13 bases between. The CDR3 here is CASMGGLSNQPQHF. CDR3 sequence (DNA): TGCGCCAGTATGGGGGGGCTGAGCAATCAGCCCCAGCATTTT.

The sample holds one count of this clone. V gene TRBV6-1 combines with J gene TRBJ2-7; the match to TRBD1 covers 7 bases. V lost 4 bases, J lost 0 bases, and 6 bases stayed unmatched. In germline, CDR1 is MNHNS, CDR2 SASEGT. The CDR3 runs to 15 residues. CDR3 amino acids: CASSGATGSSYEQYF. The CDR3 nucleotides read TGTGCCAGCAGTGGGGCGACAGGGAGCTCCTACGAGCAGTACTTC.

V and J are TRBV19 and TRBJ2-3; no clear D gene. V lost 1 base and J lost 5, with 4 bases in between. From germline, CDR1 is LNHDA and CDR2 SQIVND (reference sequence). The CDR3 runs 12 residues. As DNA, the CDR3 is TGTGCCAGTAGTATAGTGAGAGATACGCAGTATTTT. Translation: CASSIVRDTQYF.

This CDR3 reads CSEGRRIGDTQYF. For the CDR3, the DNA is TGCAGCGAGGGCAGGAGGATCGGAGATACGCAGTATTTT. The rearrangement joins TRBV29-1 to TRBJ2-3; possibly TRBD2 for D (5 bases). Trimming cost V 7 bases and J 5 bases, with 16 bases left between them. The CDR3 has 13 amino acids. Germline lookup yields CDR1 SQVTM and CDR2 ANQGSEA.

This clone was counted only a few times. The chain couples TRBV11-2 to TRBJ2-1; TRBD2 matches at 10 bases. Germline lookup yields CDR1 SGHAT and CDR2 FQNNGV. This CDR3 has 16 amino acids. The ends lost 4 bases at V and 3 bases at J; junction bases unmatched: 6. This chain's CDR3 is CASSSIAGGNYNEQFF. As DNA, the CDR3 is TGTGCCAGCAGCTCAATAGCGGGAGGTAACTACAATGAGCAGTTCTTC. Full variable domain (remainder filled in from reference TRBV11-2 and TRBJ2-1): EAGVAQSPRYKIIEKRQSVAFWCNPISGHATLYWYQQILGQGPKLLIQFQNNGVVDDSQLPKDRFSAERLKGVDSTLKIQPAKLEDSAVYLCASSSIAGGNYNEQFFGPGTRLTVL.

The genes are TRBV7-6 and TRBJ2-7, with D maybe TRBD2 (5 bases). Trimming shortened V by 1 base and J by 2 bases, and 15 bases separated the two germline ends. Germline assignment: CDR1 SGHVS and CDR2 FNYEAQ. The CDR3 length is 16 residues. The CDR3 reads CASSLETTLGAYEQYF. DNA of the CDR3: TGTGCCAGCAGCTTAGAGACTACCCTGGGCGCCTACGAGCAGTACTTC.

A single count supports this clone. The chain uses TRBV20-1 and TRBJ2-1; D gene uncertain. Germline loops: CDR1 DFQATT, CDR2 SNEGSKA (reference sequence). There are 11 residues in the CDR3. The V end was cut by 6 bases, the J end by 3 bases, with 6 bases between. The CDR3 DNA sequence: TGCAGTGCCATACTCTACAATGAGCAGTTCTTC. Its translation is CSAILYNEQFF.

The CDR3 DNA sequence: TGTGCCAGCTCTCCTCTTTCCTACGAGCAGTACTTC. Its protein is CASSPLSYEQYF. The chain is built from TRBV18 and TRBJ2-7; D remains unclear. Trimming removed 6 bases at V and 1 base at J, with 7 bases between. The length of the CDR3 is 12 residues. The germline V gene encodes CDR1 KGHSH and CDR2 LQKENI. The whole variable domain, remainder taken from reference TRBV18 and TRBJ2-7, is NAGVMQNPRHLVRRRGQEARLRCSPMKGHSHVYWYRQLPEEGLKFMVYLQKENIIDESGMPKERFSAEFPKEGPSILRIQQVVRGDSAAYFCASSPLSYEQYFGPGTRLTVT.

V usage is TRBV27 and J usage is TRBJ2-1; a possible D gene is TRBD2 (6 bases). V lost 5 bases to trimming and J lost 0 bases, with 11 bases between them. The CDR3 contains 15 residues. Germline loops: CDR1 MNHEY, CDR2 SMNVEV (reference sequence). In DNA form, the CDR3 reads TGTGCCAGCAGTCGAGCGGGTTACTCCTACAATGAGCAGTTCTTC. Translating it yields CASSRAGYSYNEQFF.

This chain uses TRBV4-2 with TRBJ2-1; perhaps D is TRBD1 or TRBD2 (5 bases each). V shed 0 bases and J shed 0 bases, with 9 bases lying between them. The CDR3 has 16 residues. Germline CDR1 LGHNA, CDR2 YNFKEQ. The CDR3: CASSQEGVFSYNEQFF. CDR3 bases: TGTGCCAGCAGCCAAGAGGGGGTGTTCTCCTACAATGAGCAGTTCTTC.

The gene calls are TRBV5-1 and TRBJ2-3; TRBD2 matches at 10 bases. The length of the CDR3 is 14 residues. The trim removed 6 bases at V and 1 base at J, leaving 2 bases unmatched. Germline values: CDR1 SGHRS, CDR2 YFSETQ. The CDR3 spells CASKGTSGTDTQYF. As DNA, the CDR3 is TGCGCCAGCAAAGGGACTAGCGGCACAGATACGCAGTATTTT. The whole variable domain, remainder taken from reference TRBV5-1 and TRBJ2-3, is KAGVTQTPRYLIKTRGQQVTLSCSPISGHRSVSWYQQTPGQGLQFLFEYFSETQRNKGNFPGRFSGRQFSNSRSEMNVSTLELGDSALYLCASKGTSGTDTQYFGPGTRLTVL.

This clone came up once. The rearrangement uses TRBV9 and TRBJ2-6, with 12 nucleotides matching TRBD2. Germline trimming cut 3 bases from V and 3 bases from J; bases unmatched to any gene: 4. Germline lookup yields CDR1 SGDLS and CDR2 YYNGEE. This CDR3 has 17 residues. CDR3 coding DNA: TGTGCCAGCAGCGGTCTAGCGGGAGGGAGTGGGGCCAACGTCCTGACTTTC. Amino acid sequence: CASSGLAGGSGANVLTF.

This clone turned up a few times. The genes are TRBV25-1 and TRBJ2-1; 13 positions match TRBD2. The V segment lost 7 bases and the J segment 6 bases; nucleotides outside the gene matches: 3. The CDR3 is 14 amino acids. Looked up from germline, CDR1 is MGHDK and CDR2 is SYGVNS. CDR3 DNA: TGTGCCAGCATGGGGACTAGCGGGATCAATGAGCAGTTCTTC. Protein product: CASMGTSGINEQFF.

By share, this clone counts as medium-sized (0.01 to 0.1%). This CDR3 reads CASSDSVENGELFF. CDR3 coding DNA: TGTGCCAGCAGTGACTCTGTTGAAAACGGGGAGCTGTTTTTT. The rearrangement uses TRBV6-4 and TRBJ2-2; D remains unclear. Looked up from germline, CDR1 is MRHNA and CDR2 is SNTAGT. Trimming took 0 bases from V and 7 from J, leaving 9 bases between them. This CDR3 is built from 14 residues.

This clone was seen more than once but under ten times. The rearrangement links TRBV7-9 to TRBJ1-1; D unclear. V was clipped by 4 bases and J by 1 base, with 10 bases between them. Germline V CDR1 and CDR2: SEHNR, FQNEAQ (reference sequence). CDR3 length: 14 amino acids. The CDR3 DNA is TGTGCCAGCAGCTCCCGACGGCAGAACACTGAAGCTTTCTTT. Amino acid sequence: CASSSRRQNTEAFF.

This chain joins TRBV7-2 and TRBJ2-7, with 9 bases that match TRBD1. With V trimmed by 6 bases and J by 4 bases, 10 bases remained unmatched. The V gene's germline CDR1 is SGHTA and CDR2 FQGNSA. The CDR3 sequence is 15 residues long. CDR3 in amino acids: CASRFSTGQGYEQYF. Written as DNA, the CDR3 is TGTGCCAGCAGGTTTTCGACGGGACAGGGATACGAGCAGTACTTC. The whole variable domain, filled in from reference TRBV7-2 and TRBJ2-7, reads GAGVSQSPSNKVTEKGKDVELRCDPISGHTALYWYRQSLGQGLEFLIYFQGNSAPDKSGLPSDRFSAERTGGSVSTLTIQRTQQEDSAVYLCASRFSTGQGYEQYFGPGTRLTVT.

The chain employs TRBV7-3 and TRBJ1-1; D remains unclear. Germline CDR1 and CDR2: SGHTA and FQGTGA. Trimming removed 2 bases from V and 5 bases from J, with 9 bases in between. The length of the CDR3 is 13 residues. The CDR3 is CASSLWGGTEAFF. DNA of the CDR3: TGTGCCAGCAGCTTATGGGGTGGGACTGAAGCTTTCTTT.